This TCR beta chain was sequenced in a study of breast tumors, draining lymph nodes, adjacent tissues. Study results and limitations: Luminal-like breast cancer showed significantly higher tumor–nontumor repertoire similarity than basal-like. Data only fit, rather than demonstrated, lymph node origin of most tumor T cells.

The lymph nodes were axillary draining lymph nodes from breast cancer patients. Germline CDR1 MNHNS, CDR2 SASEGT. The CDR3 has 13 residues. The trim removed 6 bases at V and 4 bases at J, leaving 1 base unmatched. TCRdb recomputed calls from the multiplex PCR reads with MiXCR, one row per CDR3 protein. The sample comprises 200,000 to 250,000 distinct CDR3 sequences, about 34% of which are singletons, and about 3.3% rests with the top ten. This clonotype was observed many times. The target antigen is unknown. J is TRBJ2-5 and V is TRBV6-1, with 11 bases identical to TRBD1. This receptor was identified in a female donor with breast cancer. Some clones in this sample may be carry-over from other donors' samples. Sequences were obtained from axillary lymph node tissue. The CDR3 sequence is CASRDRGRETQYF. CDR3 sequence (DNA): TGTGCCAGCAGGGACAGGGGGCGAGAGACCCAGTACTTC.